This T cell receptor beta chain was sequenced during a study of beta chain features in type 1 diabetes. Study results and limitations: There was no resolution here of whether HLA type influences TCRB rearrangement. The naive, central memory and Treg TCRB repertoires showed an apparent similarity that was greater among patients than among healthy donors.

The whole isolated RNA underwent reverse transcription, so sequencing captured expressed TCRB transcripts. Using immunoSEQ multiplex PCR, the repertoire was profiled, and TCRdb retains in-frame clones only, with some absent. This table has about 320,000 clones, 13% to 15% appearing once. The authors sorted CD4+ naive, central memory, regulatory and stem cell-like memory cells via CD45RO/CCR7/CD25/CD127/CD95/CD27. The CDR3 runs to 11 residues. Trimming pared 3 bases from V and 5 bases from J, leaving 4 bases between. Germline CDR1 reads DFQATT; CDR2 reads SNEGSKA (reference sequence). There are a few counts of this clone. Its target is unknown.

This clonotype was sampled from a man younger than 45 in good health. V and J are TRBV20-1 and TRBJ2-2; D gene uncertain. Input material: central memory CD4+ T cells from blood. CDR3 nucleotides: TGCAGTGCTAGTAGGACCGGGGAGCTGTTTTTT. Encoded protein: CSASRTGELFF.